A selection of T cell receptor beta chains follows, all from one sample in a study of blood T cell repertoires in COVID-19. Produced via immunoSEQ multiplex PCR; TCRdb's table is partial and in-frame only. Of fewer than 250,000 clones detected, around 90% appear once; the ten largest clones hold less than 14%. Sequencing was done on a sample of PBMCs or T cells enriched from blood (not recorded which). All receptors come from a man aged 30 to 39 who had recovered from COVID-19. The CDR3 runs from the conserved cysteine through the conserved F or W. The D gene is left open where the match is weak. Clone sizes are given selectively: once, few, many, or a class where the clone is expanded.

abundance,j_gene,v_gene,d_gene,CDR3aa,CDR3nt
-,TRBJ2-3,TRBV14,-,CASSQVPLGGLTDTQYF,TGTGCCAGCAGCCAGGTACCGCTTGGGGGCTTAACAGATACGCAGTATTTT
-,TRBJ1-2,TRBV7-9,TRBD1,CASSVGQGGDGYTF,TGTGCCAGCAGCGTAGGACAGGGGGGCGATGGCTACACCTTC
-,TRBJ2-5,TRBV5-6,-,CASSLQETQYF,TGTGCCAGCAGTCTCCAAGAGACCCAGTACTTC
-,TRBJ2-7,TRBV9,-,CASSVDGGAYEQYF,TGTGCCAGCAGCGTAGACGGAGGAGCCTACGAGCAGTACTTC
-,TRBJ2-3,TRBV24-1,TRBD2,CATSDDRGDDEDTQYF,TGTGCCACCAGTGACGACCGGGGGGACGATGAGGATACGCAGTATTTT
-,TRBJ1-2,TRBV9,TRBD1,CASSVAYSTGSGYTF,TGTGCCAGCAGCGTAGCATATTCGACAGGGAGTGGCTACACCTTC
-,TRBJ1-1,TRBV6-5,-,CASSRRGFEAFF,TGTGCCAGCAGTCGCAGGGGTTTTGAAGCTTTCTTT
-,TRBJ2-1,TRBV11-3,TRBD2,CASSLDGSGRGEQFF,TGTGCCAGCAGCTTAGACGGGAGCGGGAGGGGTGAGCAGTTCTTC
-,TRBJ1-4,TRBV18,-,CASSPGRGDEKLFF,TGTGCCAGCTCACCCGGGAGGGGTGATGAAAAACTGTTTTTT
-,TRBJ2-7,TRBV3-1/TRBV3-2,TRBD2,CASRQGPSGGVHEQYF,TGTGCCAGCCGCCAGGGCCCTAGCGGGGGGGTCCACGAGCAGTACTTC
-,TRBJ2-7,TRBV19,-,CASSFRGGQYF,TGTGCCAGTAGTTTCCGAGGGGGGCAGTACTTC
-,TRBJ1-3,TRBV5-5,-,CASSLVADSGNTIYF,TGTGCCAGCAGCTTGGTAGCAGACTCTGGAAACACCATATATTTT
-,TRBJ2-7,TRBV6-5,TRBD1,CASSYIDRGSYEQYF,TGTGCCAGCAGTTACATAGACAGGGGGTCCTACGAGCAGTACTTC
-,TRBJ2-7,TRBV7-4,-,CASSSGSFYEQYF,TGTGCCAGCAGCTCCGGGTCTTTCTACGAGCAGTACTTC
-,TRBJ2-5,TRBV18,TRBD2,CASSPPNGPSGGRETQYF,TGTGCCAGCTCACCACCGAATGGGCCTAGCGGGGGGCGAGAGACCCAGTACTTC
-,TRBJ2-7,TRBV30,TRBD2,CAWRVAGGYEQYF,TGTGCCTGGAGGGTAGCGGGAGGCTACGAGCAGTACTTC
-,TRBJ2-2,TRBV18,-,CASSPGTPGTGELFF,TGTGCCAGCTCACCGGGGACTCCTGGGACCGGGGAGCTGTTTTTT
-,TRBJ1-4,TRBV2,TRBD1,CASSIQGATNEKLFF,TGTGCCAGCAGTATACAGGGGGCAACTAATGAAAAACTGTTTTTT
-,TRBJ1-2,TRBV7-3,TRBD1,CASSLSPGTGFEISYGYTF,TGTGCCAGCAGCTTAAGTCCCGGGACAGGGTTTGAGATCTCCTATGGCTACACCTTC
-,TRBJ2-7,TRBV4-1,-,CASSQTGSFFYEQYF,TGCGCCAGCAGCCAAACCGGGTCTTTTTTTTACGAGCAGTACTTC
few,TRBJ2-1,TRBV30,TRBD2,CAWSARYGTSGNNEQFF,TGTGCCTGGAGTGCTCGGTATGGGACTAGCGGTAACAATGAGCAGTTCTTC
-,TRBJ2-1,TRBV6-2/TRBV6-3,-,CASSFQTEYYEQFF,TGTGCCAGCAGTTTCCAGACAGAGTATTATGAGCAGTTCTTC
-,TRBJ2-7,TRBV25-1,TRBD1,CASSDRGLGQYF,TGTGCCAGCAGTGACAGGGGGCTGGGGCAGTACTTC
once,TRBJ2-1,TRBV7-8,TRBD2,CASSQAGSGLAYEQFF,TGTGCCAGCAGCCAAGCGGGTTCGGGACTAGCTTATGAGCAGTTCTTC
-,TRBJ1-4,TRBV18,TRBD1,CASSNSPQGAGEKLFF,TGTGCCAGCTCCAATTCGCCGCAGGGGGCTGGAGAAAAACTGTTTTTT
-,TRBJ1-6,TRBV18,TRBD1,CASSPTGSSYNSPLHF,TGTGCCAGCTCACCGACAGGGAGCTCCTATAATTCACCCCTCCACTTT
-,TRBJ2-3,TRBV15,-,CATSRGQVSADTQYF,TGTGCCACCAGCAGGGGCCAGGTTTCCGCAGATACGCAGTATTTT
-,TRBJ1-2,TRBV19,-,CASIGSYGYTF,TGTGCCAGTATCGGTAGCTATGGCTACACCTTC
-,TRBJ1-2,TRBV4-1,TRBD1,CASSHQERTGAKGGYTF,TGCGCCAGCAGCCACCAGGAACGGACAGGGGCTAAGGGTGGCTACACCTTC
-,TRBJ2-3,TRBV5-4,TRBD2,CASLARGGTTDTQYF,TGTGCCAGCTTAGCTCGGGGGGGAACCACAGATACGCAGTATTTT
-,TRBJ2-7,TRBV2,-,CASSEGGREQYF,TGTGCCAGCAGTGAAGGGGGCCGTGAGCAGTACTTC
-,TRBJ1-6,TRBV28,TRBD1,CASSRGTGYNSPLHF,TGTGCCAGCAGCAGGGGGACAGGCTATAATTCACCCCTCCACTTT
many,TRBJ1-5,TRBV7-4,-,CASRAGYGGGSNQPQHF,TGTGCCAGCCGCGCCGGATACGGGGGGGGGAGCAATCAGCCCCAGCATTTT
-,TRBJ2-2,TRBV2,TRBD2,CASSGTSNTGELFF,TGTGCCAGCAGCGGGACTAGCAACACCGGGGAGCTGTTTTTT
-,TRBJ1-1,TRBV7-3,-,CASSLRGGQAFF,TGTGCCAGCAGCTTAAGGGGGGGACAAGCTTTCTTT
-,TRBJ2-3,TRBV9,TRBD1,CASSAAGTGLTDTQYF,TGTGCCAGCAGCGCCGCCGGGACAGGACTCACAGATACGCAGTATTTT
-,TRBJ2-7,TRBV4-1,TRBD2,CASSPSGLAGYEQYF,TGCGCCAGCAGCCCCTCCGGACTAGCGGGCTACGAGCAGTACTTC
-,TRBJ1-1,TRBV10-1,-,CASRRDENTEAFF,TGCGCCAGCAGGAGGGATGAGAACACTGAAGCTTTCTTT
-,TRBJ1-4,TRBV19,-,CASSMTQALGGQEKLFF,TGTGCCAGTAGTATGACACAGGCCCTAGGCGGCCAGGAAAAACTGTTTTTT
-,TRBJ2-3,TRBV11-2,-,CASTPGRDTITDTQYF,TGTGCCAGCACCCCAGGCCGGGACACGATCACAGATACGCAGTATTTT
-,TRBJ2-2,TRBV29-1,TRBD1,CSVGPNRGLSTGELFF,TGCAGCGTCGGACCTAACAGGGGATTAAGCACCGGGGAGCTGTTTTTT
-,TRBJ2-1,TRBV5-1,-,CASSLGTSSLLNEQFF,TGCGCCAGCAGCTTGGGTACTTCTTCATTGCTCAATGAGCAGTTCTTC
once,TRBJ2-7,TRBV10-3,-,CAILFGGEQYF,TGTGCCATCCTTTTCGGTGGCGAGCAGTACTTC
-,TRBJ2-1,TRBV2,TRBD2,CASRGRASGSLNEQFF,TGTGCCAGCAGGGGCCGAGCGAGCGGGAGTTTAAATGAGCAGTTCTTC
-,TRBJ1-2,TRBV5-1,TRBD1,CASSQDRGGYTF,TGCGCCAGCAGCCAAGACAGGGGTGGCTACACCTTC
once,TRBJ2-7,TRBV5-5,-,CASSLGGTQGIAEQYF,TGTGCCAGCAGCTTGGGCGGGACTCAAGGGATAGCCGAGCAGTACTTC
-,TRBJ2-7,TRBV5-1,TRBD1,CASSPIGTGSGYEQYF,TGCGCCAGCAGCCCGATAGGGACAGGTAGTGGCTACGAGCAGTACTTC
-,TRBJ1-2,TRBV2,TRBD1,CASSVQGAGKDYGYTF,TGTGCCAGCAGTGTACAGGGGGCAGGTAAGGACTATGGCTACACCTTC
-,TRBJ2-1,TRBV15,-,CATSRADNEQFF,TGTGCCACCAGCAGGGCGGACAATGAGCAGTTCTTC
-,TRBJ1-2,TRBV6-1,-,CASSETPGGGRGFYTF,TGTGCCAGCAGTGAAACCCCGGGCGGGGGCCGAGGCTTCTACACCTTC
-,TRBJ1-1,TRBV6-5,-,CASSWEGANTEAFF,TGTGCCAGCAGCTGGGAGGGTGCGAACACTGAAGCTTTCTTT
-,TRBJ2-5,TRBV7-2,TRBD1,CASSFQAGGQETQYF,TGTGCCAGCAGCTTCCAGGCAGGGGGCCAAGAGACCCAGTACTTC
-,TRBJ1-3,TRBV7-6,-,CASSFSVGGDGNTIYF,TGTGCCAGCAGCTTCTCCGTCGGGGGTGATGGAAACACCATATATTTT
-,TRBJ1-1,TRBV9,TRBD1,CASRGQGNTEAFF,TGTGCCAGCCGCGGACAGGGGAACACTGAAGCTTTCTTT
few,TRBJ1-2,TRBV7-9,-,CASSFNAGPYYGYTF,TGTGCCAGCAGCTTTAACGCGGGCCCCTACTATGGCTACACCTTC